The T cell receptor beta chain under discussion was sequenced for a study of cytomegalovirus exposure and HLA in healthy donors (dated by TCRdb to 2017 to 2019). About the study as a whole: An earlier analysis of approximately 640 of the donors reported 250 to 300 Gb of sequence data and 100 million to 130 million unique TCR beta sequences from 150 million to 200 million T cells. The study aimed to test whether cataloging public T cell receptors could reveal signatures of past pathogen exposure. A later analysis re-examined previously published TCR beta repertoires from more than 550 donors and added high-resolution HLA genotyping to investigate patterns of TCR occurrence. Genome-wide SNP genotypes for about three fifths of the roughly 700 donors were used in a later genetic analysis, which treated that subset as a discovery cohort. To predict cytomegalovirus infection status, the study brought together high-throughput TCR immunosequencing, statistical association of individual TCRs with disease status, and machine learning. A separate validation cohort of 100 to 150 different subjects was used in addition to the 666-subject first cohort. In an earlier analysis of a few hundred of the donors, high-throughput TCR beta sequencing was used to judge whether each TCR beta V gene segment behaved as functional or pseudogenic. The genetic ancestry cluster associated with self-reported Caucasian donors included 80% to 90% of the roughly 400 genotyped donors. Every repertoire in the discovery cohort had been generated on one and the same sequencing platform. HLA typing included class I and class II loci at four-digit resolution. Rather than drawing on any new phenotypic data, the later analysis identified candidate immune exposures from TCR beta sequences and the way those sequences occurred across donors. Roughly 5 DR-DQ haplotypes were handled as single units for association and clustering, since linkage in the cohort was strong. On average, approximately 250,000 unique TCR beta nucleotide sequences were sequenced per donor among a few hundred genotyped donors of the cohort, with approximately 18% of those sequences being non-productive. Approximately 310 gigabases of sequencing data and approximately 80 million unique TCR sequences were included in an early release covering about 700 HLA-typed donors. The T cell repertoires of about 700 subjects were profiled by immunosequencing and related to cytomegalovirus serostatus. Typing coverage differed by locus: A, B, C, DRB1 and DQB1 were typed in about 620-630 donors, DQA1 in roughly 510, DPA1 in some 610, and DPB1 in 400 to 480. Alongside the repertoire data, information on donor age, sex, ethnicity and CMV serostatus was compiled.

The table lists this clone with a count of one. Its antigen target is currently unknown. No base-level quality is on record; no much larger clone is a single base apart. In total, about 650 healthy bone marrow donors made up the cohort. All cohort members were sampled while nominally healthy, although unrecorded immune exposures were likely present. The donor was CMV seronegative and was included in the group of approximately 350 seronegative cohort members. A peripheral blood sample was collected from each donor, and TCR beta sequencing was performed on peripheral blood mononuclear cells. The Qiagen DNeasy Blood Extraction Kit was used to extract genomic DNA from the blood cell samples. Library preparation was by the immunoSEQ multiplex PCR assay. For the multiplex PCR, a mixture combining 60 forward primers for TCR Vbeta segments and 13 reverse primers for TCR Jbeta segments was used. A multiplex PCR assay on genomic DNA amplified the CDR3 region of rearranged TCR beta genes. On the Illumina HiSeq System, the amplified TCR beta libraries were sequenced as 87-base-pair reads. The source study handled its data this way. In a later analysis, about 80 million unique TCR beta chains were counted across the 690 or so repertoires, and about 9.9 million of these chains were shared by at least two donors. Raw reads were error-corrected and collapsed into unique sequences by a nearest-neighbor algorithm in which closely related sequences were merged to remove PCR and sequencing errors. CDR3 sequences were aligned to IMGT reference sequences to assign V, D and J gene segments. For a sequence to be retained, a match of at least six nucleotides to both a V gene segment and a J gene segment was required. A rearrangement counted as productive if the CDR3 had no stop codons and remained in frame with V and J, and every other rearrangement counted as non-productive. CDR3 was defined by IMGT convention, running from the second conserved V-encoded cysteine to the conserved J-encoded phenylalanine. The earlier analysis of about 560 of the donors excluded any sequence lacking an unambiguous match to a single V gene segment. In an earlier analysis of 587 of the donors, V segments were called functional above 56.7% productive rearrangements and were called segregating when the between-donor standard deviation exceeded 5%. A statistical classification framework was developed to diagnose cytomegalovirus status using the catalog of TCR beta chain sequences. V and J gene assignment, in a later analysis, came from comparing TCR nucleotide sequences with IMGT/GENE-DB human TR gene sequences. The TCRdist pipeline was used in a later analysis to assign CDR3 sequences and most-parsimonious VDJ recombination scenarios. In a later analysis, every TCR beta chain was defined by the combination of its CDR3 amino acid sequence and its V-gene family, and reads without a unique V-gene family were dropped. A later analysis removed 592 highly shared, low-generation-probability nucleotide sequences to deal with suspected cross-contamination and a sequencing artifact. A later analysis calculated a clonal expansion index for each public chain from normalized within-repertoire ranks of inferred template counts. In a later analysis, generation probabilities were computed using a VDJ recombination model fitted to out-of-frame rearrangements, and the results were checked against IGoR. In a later analysis, hypergeometric tests were used to score TCR-TCR, TCR-HLA and TCR-CMV co-occurrence, with a repertoire-size bias correction applied to TCR pairs. In a later analysis, false discovery rates were estimated by permuting HLA or CMV assignments 20 times. In a later analysis, co-occurring TCRs were grouped using DBSCAN, and TCRdist sequence similarity was added for clustering within HLA-allele-positive subsets. Repertoires with fewer than 30,000 or more than 120,000 public chains were left out of co-occurrence clustering, as were about 5 repertoires with anomalous nucleotide sharing. Not all clones reach the TCRdb copy of this immuneACCESS table, which keeps in-frame sequences only. Checked studies attribute under half of the gap to unresolved V genes and leave the rest unexplained. V and J calls and clone size are those listed in that table; D and trimming were worked out from the DNA. This sample lists around 130,000 clones; 84% were detected once. The top ten hold 2% to 3% of the sample.

The investigation overall reported the following: Cytomegalovirus status was reported to be diagnosed by the classifier with high specificity and sensitivity in both the original and validation cohorts. Because counts were too low, around 17 rarely observed V segments, including chromosome 9 orphons, were left out of the earlier analysis of 587 of the donors. A further reported finding was that TCR beta sequences accurately predicted the HLA-A and HLA-B alleles for most subjects in the first cohort. The authors suggested that the approach could potentially be extended to other disease states and immunological phenotypes. A cluster of highly shared sequence variants was judged likely to represent a technical artifact of the sequencing pipeline. An earlier analysis of roughly 570 of the donors showed that most TCR beta V segments appeared in productive rearrangements either about 90% or about 30% of the time, which broadly matched IMGT annotations. Most CMV-associated TCR beta chains appeared to be HLA-restricted in a later analysis, and the HLA associations seemed to be driven largely by CMV exposure. Most TCR sequences were observed very rarely across donors, whereas some public TCRs were present in many individuals. Three of the identified cytomegalovirus-associated TCR beta chains were confirmed in vitro to be specific for cytomegalovirus antigens. CMV serostatus was the only immune exposure information available for the cohort. A later analysis reported that several top co-occurrence clusters appeared linked to parvovirus B19, influenza, CMV and Epstein-Barr virus. HLA typing was unavailable for some donors at each locus, so association tests used only the typed subset. In a later analysis, HLA-associated TCR beta chains showed more clonal expansion and lower generation probabilities than non-associated chains that were equally common. Linkage disequilibrium might explain the correlated functional status among segregating V segments, but an unknown experimental factor could not be excluded. The cohort was sequenced for TCR beta chains only, and without alpha or paired-chain data the features that could be detected were limited. In a later analysis, TCR association rates were found to vary across HLA loci, with the most associated TCRs seen for DRB1 alleles and the fewest for HLA-C alleles. A total of about 150 TCR beta chains were listed by the study as associated with cytomegalovirus. Roughly uniform sequencing depth across donors was assumed in presence/absence analyses, although this assumption may not hold. V-gene and J-gene trimming of TCR beta chains was associated with a missense DCLRE1C variant in a later genetic analysis, and the association was replicated in an independent cohort. In a later analysis, over 15,000 TCR beta sequences were associated with specific HLA alleles at a false discovery rate of 0.05. Assigning TCR associations to individual alleles was difficult when HLA alleles, especially DR and DQ, strongly co-occurred. A later genetic analysis reported fewer N-insertions in productive TCRs among donors in an Asian-associated ancestry cluster than the approximately 670-donor mean.

Sequencing was done on a sample of PBMCs. The TCR comes from a man between 50 and 59 years old in good health and CMV-seronegative.

In nucleotides, the sequence is TGTGCCAGCTCACCTTCAGTTCAGAGGACCGGGGAGCTGTTTTTT. The encoded protein is CASSPSVQRTGELFF. The sequence joins TRBV18 to TRBJ2-2; no D gene is confidently identified. CDR1 and CDR2 were assigned from the germline V gene as KGHSH and LQKENI. V loses 3 bases, J loses 5 bases, and the germline ends lie 13 bases apart. From its cysteine to its phenylalanine, the CDR3 spans 15 amino acids. Of the read, only the CDR3 DNA is kept; its 45 bases are in frame from base 1.